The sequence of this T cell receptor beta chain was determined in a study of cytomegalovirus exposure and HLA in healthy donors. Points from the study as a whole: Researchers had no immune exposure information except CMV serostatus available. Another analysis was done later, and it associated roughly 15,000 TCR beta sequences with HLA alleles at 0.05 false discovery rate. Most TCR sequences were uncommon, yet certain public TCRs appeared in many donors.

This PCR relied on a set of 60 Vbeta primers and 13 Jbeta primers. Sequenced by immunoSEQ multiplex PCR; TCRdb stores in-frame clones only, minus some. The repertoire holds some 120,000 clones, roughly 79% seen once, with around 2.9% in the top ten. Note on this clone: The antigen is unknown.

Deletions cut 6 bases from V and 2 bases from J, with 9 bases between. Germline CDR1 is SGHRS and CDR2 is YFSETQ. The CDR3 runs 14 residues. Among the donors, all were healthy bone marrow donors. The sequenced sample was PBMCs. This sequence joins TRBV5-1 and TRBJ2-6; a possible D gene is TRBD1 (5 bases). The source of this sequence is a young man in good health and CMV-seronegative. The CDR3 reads CASTGSAGANVLTF. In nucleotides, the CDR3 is TGCGCCAGCACAGGGTCAGCTGGGGCCAACGTCCTGACTTTC.